This T cell receptor (beta chain) was identified in a study of blood T cell repertoires in COVID-19. In the authors' workflow: The assay estimated nucleated cells by amplifying reference gene primers. Using immunoSEQ multiplex PCR, the repertoire was profiled, and TCRdb retains in-frame clones only, with some absent. V and J calls and clone size are as listed in that table; D and trimming were resolved from the DNA. The sample carries about 250,000 clones, approximately 90% recorded once. Participant ages covered about 18 to 89 years across about 22 US areas. The V end was cut by 1 base, the J end by 0 bases, with 7 bases between. There are 14 residues in the CDR3. Germline V lookup: CDR1 SGHTS, CDR2 YDEGEE.

The rearrangement uses TRBV5-8 and TRBJ1-1; D gene unclear. Material for sequencing was PBMCs or T cells enriched from blood (not recorded which). The origin of this receptor is a man aged 18 to 29 who had recovered from COVID-19. CDR3 sequence: CASSLHTMNTEAFF. The CDR3, as DNA: TGTGCCAGCAGCTTGCACACGATGAACACTGAAGCTTTCTTT.